Given below is one T cell receptor beta chain in context. The sample originates from a study of blood T cell repertoires in COVID-19. Study information: T cells, B-cell-depleted T cells, or PBMCs provided the cDNA or gDNA that served as material.

Per the authors' pipeline: For nucleated cells, counts were estimated from reference gene primer amplification. Using immunoSEQ multiplex PCR, the repertoire was profiled, and TCRdb retains in-frame clones only, with some absent. V and J calls and clone size are those listed in that table; D and trimming were worked out from the DNA. Here the sample spans about 80,000 clones, around 90% being singletons. J lost 4 bases, V lost 4 bases, and 2 bases had no gene match. CDR1 and CDR2 from the germline V gene are SGHRS and YFSETQ. The CDR3 runs to 13 residues. This chain links TRBV5-1 with TRBJ1-2; 9 bases are a match to TRBD1. The receptor's source is a woman aged 80 or over with active or convalescent COVID-19. The specimen was peripheral blood. The CDR3 is CASSPGQGYGYTF. The CDR3 nucleotides are TGCGCCAGCAGCCCGGGACAGGGCTATGGCTACACCTTC.